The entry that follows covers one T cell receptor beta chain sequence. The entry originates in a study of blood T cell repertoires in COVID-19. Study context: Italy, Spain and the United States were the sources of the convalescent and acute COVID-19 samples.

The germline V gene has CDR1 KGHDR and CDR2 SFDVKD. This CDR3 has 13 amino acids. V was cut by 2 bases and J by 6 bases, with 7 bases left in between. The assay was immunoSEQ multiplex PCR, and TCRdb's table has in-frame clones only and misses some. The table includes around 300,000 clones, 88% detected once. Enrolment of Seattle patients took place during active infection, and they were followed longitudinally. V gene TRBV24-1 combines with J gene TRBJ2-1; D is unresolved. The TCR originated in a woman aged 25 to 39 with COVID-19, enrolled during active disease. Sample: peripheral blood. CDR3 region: CATSDSNVNEQFF. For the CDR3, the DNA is TGTGCCACCAGTGATTCAAATGTCAATGAGCAGTTCTTC.